This T cell receptor (beta chain) was observed in a study of T-cell reconstitution after alpha-beta-depleted transplantation in children. Study outcomes and limitations: T-cell counts and diversity at one year post-transplant came mainly from newly produced T cells. In some patients, recipient T cells and intrathymic progenitors surviving conditioning explained high day-60 diversity. Reported findings indicate that, about two months after transplant, alpha-beta T cells came from several hundred expanded clones, which were derived from non-depleted graft cells.

Germline-derived CDR1 and CDR2 are SGHRS and YFSETQ. CDR3 length equals 14 residues. Points on this clonotype: No antigen is known for it. Germline and junction disagree at one end, which may indicate a read error.

As it was prepared, the TCRbeta library received unique molecular identifiers. TCRdb re-derived calls from the PCR reads in MiXCR, one entry per CDR3 protein. The sample consists of 500,000 to 750,000 distinct CDR3 sequences, about a quarter of them appearing once. This clonotype was obtained from a boy younger than two with Wiskott-Aldrich syndrome, due to receive a stem cell transplant. The starting material was PBMCs, obtained before TCRalphabeta/CD19-depleted stem cell transplant. This chain joins TRBV5-1 and TRBJ2-7; D is undetermined. The CDR3 DNA is TGCGCCAGCAGCTTGGCGCCCTGGCCCTACGAGCATTACTTC. Residues: CASSLAPWPYEHYF.